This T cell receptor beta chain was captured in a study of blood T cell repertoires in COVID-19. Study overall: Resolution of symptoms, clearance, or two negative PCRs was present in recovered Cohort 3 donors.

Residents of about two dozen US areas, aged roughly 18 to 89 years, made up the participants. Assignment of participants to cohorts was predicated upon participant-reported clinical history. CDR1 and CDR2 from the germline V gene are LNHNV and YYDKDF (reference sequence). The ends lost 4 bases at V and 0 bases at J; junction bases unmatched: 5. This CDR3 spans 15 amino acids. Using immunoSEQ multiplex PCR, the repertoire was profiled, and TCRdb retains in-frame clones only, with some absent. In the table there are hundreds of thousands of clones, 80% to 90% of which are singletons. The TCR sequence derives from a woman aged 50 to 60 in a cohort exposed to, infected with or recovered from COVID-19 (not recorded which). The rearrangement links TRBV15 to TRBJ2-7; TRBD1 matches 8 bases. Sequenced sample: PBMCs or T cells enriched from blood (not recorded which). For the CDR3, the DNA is TGTGCCACCAGCAACACGGGACAGGCCTCCTACGAGCAGTACTTC. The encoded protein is CATSNTGQASYEQYF. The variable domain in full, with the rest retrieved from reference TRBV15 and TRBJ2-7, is DAMVIQNPRYQVTQFGKPVTLSCSQTLNHNVMYWYQQKSSQAPKLLFHYYDKDFNNEADTPDNFQSRRPNTSFCFLDIRSPGLGDTAMYLCATSNTGQASYEQYFGPGTRLTVT.